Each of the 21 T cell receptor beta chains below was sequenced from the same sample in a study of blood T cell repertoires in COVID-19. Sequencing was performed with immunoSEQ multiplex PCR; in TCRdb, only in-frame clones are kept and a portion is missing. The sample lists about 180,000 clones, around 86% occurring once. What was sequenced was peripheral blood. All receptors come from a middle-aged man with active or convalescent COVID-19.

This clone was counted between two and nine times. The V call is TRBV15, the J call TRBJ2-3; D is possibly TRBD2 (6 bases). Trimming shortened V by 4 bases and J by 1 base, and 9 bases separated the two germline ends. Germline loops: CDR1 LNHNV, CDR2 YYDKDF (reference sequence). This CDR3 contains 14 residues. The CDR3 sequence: CATSIGGGTDTQYF. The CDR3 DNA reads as TGTGCCACCAGCATTGGAGGGGGCACAGATACGCAGTATTTT. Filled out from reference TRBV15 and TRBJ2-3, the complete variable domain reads DAMVIQNPRYQVTQFGKPVTLSCSQTLNHNVMYWYQQKSSQAPKLLFHYYDKDFNNEADTPDNFQSRRPNTSFCFLDIRSPGLGDTAMYLCATSIGGGTDTQYFGPGTRLTVL.

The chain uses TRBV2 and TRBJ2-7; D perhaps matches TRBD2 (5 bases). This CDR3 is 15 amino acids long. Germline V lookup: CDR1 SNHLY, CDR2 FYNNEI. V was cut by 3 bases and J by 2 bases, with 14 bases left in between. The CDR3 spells CASSDPLAAAYEQYF. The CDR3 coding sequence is TGTGCCAGCAGTGACCCGCTAGCTGCTGCCTACGAGCAGTACTTC.

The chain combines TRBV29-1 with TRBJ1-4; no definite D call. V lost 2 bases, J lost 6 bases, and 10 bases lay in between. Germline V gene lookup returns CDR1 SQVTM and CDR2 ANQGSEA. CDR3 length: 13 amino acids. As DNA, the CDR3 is TGCAGCGTTGAAAATCTCCGGGATGAAAAACTGTTTTTT. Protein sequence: CSVENLRDEKLFF. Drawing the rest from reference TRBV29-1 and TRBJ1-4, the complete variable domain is SAVISQKPSRDICQRGTSLTIQCQVDSQVTMMFWYRQQPGQSLTLIATANQGSEATYESGFVIDKFPISRPNLTFSTLTVSNMSPEDSSIYLCSVENLRDEKLFFGSGTQLSVL.

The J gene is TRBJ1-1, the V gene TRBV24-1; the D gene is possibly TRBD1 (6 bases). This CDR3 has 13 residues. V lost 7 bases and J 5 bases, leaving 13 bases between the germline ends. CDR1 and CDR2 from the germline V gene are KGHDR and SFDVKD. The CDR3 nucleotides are TGTGCCACCAGCGACCCGCAGGGGACTGAAGCTTTCTTT. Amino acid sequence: CATSDPQGTEAFF.

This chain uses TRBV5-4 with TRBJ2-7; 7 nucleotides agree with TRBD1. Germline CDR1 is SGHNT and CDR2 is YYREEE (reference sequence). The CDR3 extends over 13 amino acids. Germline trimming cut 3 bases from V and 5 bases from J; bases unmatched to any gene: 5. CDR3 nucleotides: TGTGCCAGCAGCTACGACAGGGTGGACGAGCAGTACTTC. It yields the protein CASSYDRVDEQYF.

The CDR3: CASSYSMNTEAFF. DNA for the CDR3: TGTGCCAGCAGCTACTCTATGAACACTGAAGCTTTCTTT. The chain is built from TRBV7-3 and TRBJ1-1; D ambiguous. This CDR3 region has 13 residues. V shed 4 bases and J shed 0 bases, with 6 bases lying between them. Germline loops: CDR1 SGHTA, CDR2 FQGTGA.

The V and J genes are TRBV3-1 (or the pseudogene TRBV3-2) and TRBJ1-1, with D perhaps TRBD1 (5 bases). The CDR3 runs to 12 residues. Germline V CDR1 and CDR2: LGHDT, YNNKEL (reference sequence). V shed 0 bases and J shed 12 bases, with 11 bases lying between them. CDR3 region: CASSQDGGVSFF. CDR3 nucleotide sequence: TGTGCCAGCAGCCAAGATGGAGGGGTGTCTTTCTTT.

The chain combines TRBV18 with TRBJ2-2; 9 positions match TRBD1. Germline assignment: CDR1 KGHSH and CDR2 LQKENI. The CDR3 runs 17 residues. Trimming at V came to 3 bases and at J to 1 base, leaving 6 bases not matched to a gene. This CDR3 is CASSPQTGGENTGELFF. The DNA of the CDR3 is TGTGCCAGCTCACCGCAAACAGGGGGCGAGAACACCGGGGAGCTGTTTTTT.

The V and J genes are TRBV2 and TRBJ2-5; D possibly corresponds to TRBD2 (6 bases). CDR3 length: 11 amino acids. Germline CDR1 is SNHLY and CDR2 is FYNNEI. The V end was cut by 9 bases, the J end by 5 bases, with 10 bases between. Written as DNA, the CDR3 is TGTGCCAGACGGACTATTGAGACCCAGTACTTC. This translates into CARRTIETQYF.

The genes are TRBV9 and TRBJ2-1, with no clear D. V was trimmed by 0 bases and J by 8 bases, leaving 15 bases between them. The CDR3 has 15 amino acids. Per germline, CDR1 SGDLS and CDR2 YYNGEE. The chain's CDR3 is CASSVGRPPWDEQFF. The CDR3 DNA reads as TGTGCCAGCAGCGTAGGGCGGCCCCCCTGGGATGAGCAGTTCTTC.

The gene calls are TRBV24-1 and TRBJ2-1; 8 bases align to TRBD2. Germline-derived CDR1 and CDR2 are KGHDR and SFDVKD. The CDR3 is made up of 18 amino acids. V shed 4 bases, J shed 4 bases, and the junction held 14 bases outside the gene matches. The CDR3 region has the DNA TGTGCCACCAGTGACCCATCTGGTCTAGCGGGCGGATACAATGAGCAGTTCTTC. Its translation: CATSDPSGLAGGYNEQFF.

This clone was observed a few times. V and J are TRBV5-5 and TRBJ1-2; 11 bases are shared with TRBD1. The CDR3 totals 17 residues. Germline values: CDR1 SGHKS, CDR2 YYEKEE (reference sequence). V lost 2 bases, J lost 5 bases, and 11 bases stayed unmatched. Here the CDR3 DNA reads TGTGCCAGCAGCTTAAACGACGGGACAGGGGGTGGATATGGCTACACCTTC. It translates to CASSLNDGTGGGYGYTF.

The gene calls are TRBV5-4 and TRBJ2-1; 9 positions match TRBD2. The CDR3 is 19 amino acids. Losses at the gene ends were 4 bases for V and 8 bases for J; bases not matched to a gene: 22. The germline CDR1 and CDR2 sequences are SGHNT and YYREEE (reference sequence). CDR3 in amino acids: CASSRGGEGGSGRSHEQFF. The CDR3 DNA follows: TGTGCCAGCAGCCGCGGAGGGGAGGGAGGGAGCGGGAGGTCACATGAGCAGTTCTTC.

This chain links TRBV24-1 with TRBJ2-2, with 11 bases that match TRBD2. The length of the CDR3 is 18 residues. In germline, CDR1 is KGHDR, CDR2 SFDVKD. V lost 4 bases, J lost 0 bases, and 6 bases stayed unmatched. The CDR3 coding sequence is TGTGCCACCAGTGACCCTAGCGGGGGGACTACGAACACCGGGGAGCTGTTTTTT. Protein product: CATSDPSGGTTNTGELFF.

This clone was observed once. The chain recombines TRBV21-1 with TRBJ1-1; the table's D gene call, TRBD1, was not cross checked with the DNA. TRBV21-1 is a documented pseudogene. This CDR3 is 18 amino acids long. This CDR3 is CASSRRFTGTGRFTEAFF. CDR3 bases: TGTGCCAGCAGCCGCCGCTTTACCGGGACAGGGCGGTTCACTGAAGCTTTCTTT.

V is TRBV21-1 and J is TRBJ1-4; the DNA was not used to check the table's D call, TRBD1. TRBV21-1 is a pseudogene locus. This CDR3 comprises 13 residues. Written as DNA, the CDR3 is TGTGCCAGCAGCAGGAAGGACAAAAAAAAACTGTTTTTT. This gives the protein CASSRKDKKKLFF.

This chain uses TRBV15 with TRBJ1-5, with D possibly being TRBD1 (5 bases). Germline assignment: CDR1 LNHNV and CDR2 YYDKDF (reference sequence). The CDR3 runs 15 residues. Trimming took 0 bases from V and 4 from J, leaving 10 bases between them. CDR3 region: CATSREQVRNQPQHF. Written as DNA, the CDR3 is TGTGCCACCAGCAGAGAACAGGTGCGAAATCAGCCCCAGCATTTT.

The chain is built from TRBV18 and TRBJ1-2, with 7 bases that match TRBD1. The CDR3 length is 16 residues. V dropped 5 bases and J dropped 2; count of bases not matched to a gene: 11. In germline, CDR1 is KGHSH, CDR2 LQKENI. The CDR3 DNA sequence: TGTGCCAGCTCAATCCAGGGGGGAACAGGGAACTATGGCTACACCTTC. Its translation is CASSIQGGTGNYGYTF. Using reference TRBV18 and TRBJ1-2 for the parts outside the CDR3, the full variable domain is NAGVMQNPRHLVRRRGQEARLRCSPMKGHSHVYWYRQLPEEGLKFMVYLQKENIIDESGMPKERFSAEFPKEGPSILRIQQVVRGDSAAYFCASSIQGGTGNYGYTFGSGTRLTVV.

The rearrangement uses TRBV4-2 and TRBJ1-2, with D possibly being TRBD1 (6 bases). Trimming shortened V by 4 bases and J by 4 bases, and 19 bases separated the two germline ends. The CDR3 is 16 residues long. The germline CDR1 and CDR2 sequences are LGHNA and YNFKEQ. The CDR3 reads CASSLPRTETVYGYTF. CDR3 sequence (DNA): TGTGCCAGCAGCCTCCCTAGGACAGAAACGGTCTATGGCTACACCTTC.

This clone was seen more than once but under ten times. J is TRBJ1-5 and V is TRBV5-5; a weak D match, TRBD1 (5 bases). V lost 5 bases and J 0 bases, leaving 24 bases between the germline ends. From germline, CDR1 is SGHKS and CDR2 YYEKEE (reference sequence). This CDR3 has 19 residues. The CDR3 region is CASSSTGGGISNSNQPQHF. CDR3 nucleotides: TGTGCCAGCAGTTCTACCGGGGGTGGAATCTCGAATAGCAATCAGCCCCAGCATTTT.

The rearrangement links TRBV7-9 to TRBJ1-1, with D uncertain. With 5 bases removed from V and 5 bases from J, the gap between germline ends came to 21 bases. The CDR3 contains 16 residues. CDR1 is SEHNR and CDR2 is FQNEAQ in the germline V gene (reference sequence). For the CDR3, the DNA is TGTGCCAGCAGCGCCTACAGCGTAATAAGGGAGACTGAAGCTTTCTTT. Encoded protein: CASSAYSVIRETEAFF.